Below, 6 T cell receptor beta chains from the same sample are listed, as sequenced in a study of spatial heterogeneity in lung cancer. TCRdb processed the 5' RACE reads anew with MiXCR; each CDR3 protein has one entry. In the table there are some 20,000 distinct CDR3 sequences, about 6.5% of which are singletons. The antigens these receptors bind are not known. The study's findings and limits: Within tumors, counts of expanded alpha and beta TCRs tracked tumor mutation counts.

This sample's time point: sample taken at primary tumor resection. Specimen: lung tumor tissue, collected at surgery. These receptors all stem from a female donor with early-stage non-small cell lung cancer.

This clonotype showed up many times. This sequence joins TRBV20-1 and TRBJ2-1; TRBD2 aligns across 12 bases. Germline V gives CDR1 DFQATT, CDR2 SNEGSKA (reference sequence). This CDR3 comprises 15 residues. V shed 5 bases and J 6 bases; nucleotides not matched to a gene: 8. The CDR3 DNA reads as TGCAGTGCTGAAAACCCTAGCGGGGGGGCCAATGAGCAGTTCTTC. Residues: CSAENPSGGANEQFF.

This clonotype appeared many times. This chain uses TRBV9 with TRBJ2-3, with 7 bases matching TRBD2. CDR1 SGDLS and CDR2 YYNGEE come from the germline V gene. The CDR3 has 16 amino acids. V shed 4 bases, J shed 2 bases, and the junction held 10 bases outside the gene matches. The CDR3 sequence: CASSPLVQRDTDTQYF. CDR3 in DNA: TGTGCCAGCAGCCCTCTAGTTCAGCGGGACACAGATACGCAGTATTTT.

This clonotype was observed a few times. This rearrangement joins TRBV5-1 to TRBJ2-3; maybe TRBD2 (5 bases). Deletions cut 4 bases from V and 3 bases from J, with 15 bases between. The CDR3 has 15 amino acids. CDR1 and CDR2 (germline): SGHRS, YFSETQ. The CDR3 region is CASSLRGIATDTQYF. The CDR3 DNA reads as TGCGCCAGCAGCCTCCGGGGTATAGCGACAGATACGCAGTATTTT.

This clonotype was seen repeatedly, ten times or more. The junction does not match germline at one end; this may be a read error. The V call is TRBV18, the J call TRBJ1-2; D might be TRBD1 (6 bases). CDR1 is KGHSH and CDR2 is LQKENI in the germline V gene. The CDR3 extends over 13 amino acids. The CDR3: CASSPTGNSGYTF. The DNA of the CDR3 is TGTGCCAGCTCACCTACAGGGAACTCTGGCTACACCTTC.

This clonotype was seen at least ten times. The chain is built from TRBV2 and TRBJ1-2; 7 bases align to TRBD1. The V gene end was trimmed by 6 bases and the J gene end by 4 bases; junction bases not matched to a gene: 8. Germline lookup yields CDR1 SNHLY and CDR2 FYNNEI. The CDR3 contains 14 residues. The CDR3 region has the DNA TGTGCCAGCAGGGGCGACAGGGAGCTCTATGGCTACACCTTC. Amino acid sequence: CASRGDRELYGYTF. Full variable domain (missing parts from reference TRBV2 and TRBJ1-2): EPEVTQTPSHQVTQMGQEVILRCVPISNHLYFYWYRQILGQKVEFLVSFYNNEISEKSEIFDDQFSVERPDGSNFTLKIRSTKLEDSAMYFCASRGDRELYGYTFGSGTRLTVV.

By frequency in the sample, this clonotype is medium-sized. V is TRBV7-2 and J is TRBJ2-5; TRBD2 matches at 13 bases. Germline V lookup: CDR1 SGHTA, CDR2 FQGNSA. The CDR3 is 17 residues long. After removal of 4 bases from V and 5 bases from J, the junction contained 10 bases not matched to a gene. CDR3 DNA: TGTGCCAGCAGCTCCAGCACTAGCGGGGGGGCCTATGAGACCCAGTACTTC. This translates into CASSSSTSGGAYETQYF. The full variable domain, completed using reference TRBV7-2 and TRBJ2-5, is GAGVSQSPSNKVTEKGKDVELRCDPISGHTALYWYRQSLGQGLEFLIYFQGNSAPDKSGLPSDRFSAERTGGSVSTLTIQRTQQEDSAVYLCASSSSTSGGAYETQYFGPGTRLLVL.